These 25 T cell receptor beta chains were all obtained from the same sample, sequenced in a study of T cells in Graves' hyperthyroidism and ophthalmopathy. RNA transcripts yielded amplified TCR beta CDR3 regions. HTBI primers were the set used in a first-round RT-PCR of the TCR CDR3. Each CDR3 protein is one row after TCRdb ran MiXCR on the multiplex PCR reads. The sample shows around 760,000 distinct CDR3 sequences, 35% of them seen only once. Sequenced sample: blood. The origin of the receptors is a woman between 35 and 50 years old with Graves' hyperthyroidism.

As regards this clonotype: This could be a read error, since a much larger clone is one nucleotide away. CDR3 sequence: CSATPANRPQHF. For the CDR3, the DNA is TGCAGTGCTACGCCCGCAAATCGGCCCCAGCATTTT. The V call is TRBV20-1, the J call TRBJ1-5; D gene unclear. Per germline, CDR1 DFQATT and CDR2 SNEGSKA (reference sequence). The CDR3 length is 12 residues.

The rearrangement uses TRBV10-3 and TRBJ2-7, with 8 nucleotides matching TRBD1. This CDR3 contains 16 residues. V was pared by 2 bases and J by 5 bases, with 11 bases of the junction left unmatched. Germline values: CDR1 ENHRY, CDR2 SYGVKD. The CDR3 sequence is CAISEKVDRDRNEQYF. CDR3 DNA sequence: TGTGCCATCAGTGAGAAAGTGGACAGGGACAGGAACGAGCAGTACTTC.

This chain joins TRBV4-1 and TRBJ1-5; D is ambiguous. The CDR3 totals 16 residues. Trimming left V 1 base short and J 0 bases short, with 10 bases between. The germline V gene has CDR1 MGHRA and CDR2 YSYEKL. CDR3 DNA: TGCGCCAGCAGCCAAGCAGTTGGGGTTAGCAATCAGCCCCAGCATTTT. It translates to CASSQAVGVSNQPQHF.

Remarks on this clonotype: This sequence may be a read error, since a much larger clone differs from it by one base. CDR3 in amino acids: CASSFARGRGQGDTEAFF. The CDR3 bases are TGTGCCAGCAGCTTTGCGCGAGGCAGGGGGCAGGGGGACACTGAAGCTTTCTTT. V usage is TRBV7-9 and J usage is TRBJ1-1; TRBD1 matches at 8 bases. Germline values: CDR1 SEHNR, CDR2 FQNEAQ (reference sequence). The CDR3 covers 18 residues. After removal of 3 bases from V and 3 bases from J, the junction contained 15 bases not matched to a gene.

In this sample, this clonotype turned up many times. The junction departs from the called germline gene at one end, perhaps through a read error. This sequence joins TRBV12-3 or TRBV12-4 and TRBJ1-2; no clear D gene. This CDR3 is built from 12 residues. The CDR3 spells CASSLGRYGYTF. The CDR3 DNA follows: TGTGCCAGCAGCTTAGGACGGTATGGCTACACCTTC.

This clonotype was counted a single time. The J gene is TRBJ2-7, the V gene TRBV7-6, with D unclear. This CDR3 has 15 amino acids. V was pared by 1 base and J by 0 bases, with 10 bases between. Germline-derived CDR1 and CDR2 are SGHVS and FNYEAQ. Here the CDR3 reads CASSLGQDASYEQYF. In DNA form, the CDR3 reads TGTGCCAGCAGCTTAGGGCAGGACGCCTCCTACGAGCAGTACTTC. Variable domain in full (rest from reference TRBV7-6 and TRBJ2-7): GAGVSQSPRYKVTKRGQDVALRCDPISGHVSLYWYRQALGQGPEFLTYFNYEAQQDKSGLPNDRFSAERPEGSISTLTIQRTEQRDSAMYRCASSLGQDASYEQYFGPGTRLTVT.

In the case of this clonotype: One base away lies a much larger clone, so this may be a sequencing read error. The V and J genes are TRBV29-1 and TRBJ2-2; the D gene is possibly TRBD2 (5 bases). CDR1 SQVTM and CDR2 ANQGSEA come from the germline V gene. CDR3 length: 12 residues. This chain's CDR3 is CSVVRGSGELVF. The CDR3 DNA sequence: TGCAGCGTTGTACGGGGATCCGGGGAGCTGGTTTTT.

This clonotype came up many times. The chain combines TRBV9 with TRBJ2-7; D gene ambiguous. V was trimmed by 0 bases and J by 9 bases, leaving 13 bases between them. Germline V lookup: CDR1 SGDLS, CDR2 YYNGEE. CDR3 length: 13 amino acids. CDR3 protein: CASSVGPGGLQYF. The CDR3 DNA is TGTGCCAGCAGCGTAGGACCGGGTGGATTGCAGTACTTC.

V usage is TRBV7-9 and J usage is TRBJ2-7; 7 bases match TRBD1. Unmatched junction bases numbered 6, after V lost 1 base and J lost 6 bases. Germline CDR1 is SEHNR and CDR2 is FQNEAQ (reference sequence). CDR3 length: 14 amino acids. CDR3 nucleotides: TGTGCCAGCAGCTTAGTACAGGGGTATCGCGAGCAGTACTTC. Encoded protein: CASSLVQGYREQYF.

There are a few counts of this clonotype. CDR3 sequence (DNA): TGTGCCAGCAGCCACACCTTGGGCAATCAGCCCCAGCATTTT. Translated, it gives CASSHTLGNQPQHF. The chain joins TRBV7-3 to TRBJ1-5; D call uncertain. Trimming removed 5 bases from V and 2 bases from J, with 10 bases in between. This CDR3 is built from 14 residues. CDR1 and CDR2 (germline): SGHTA, FQGTGA.

This clonotype has just a few counts. The chain joins TRBV5-1 to TRBJ2-5, with 7 bases lining up with TRBD2. The CDR3 is 15 residues long. CDR1 SGHRS and CDR2 YFSETQ come from the germline V gene. Trimming took 5 bases from V and 5 from J; bases not matched to a gene: 12. The CDR3 reads CASSSFRWGGETQYF. CDR3 coding DNA: TGCGCCAGCAGTTCTTTCCGATGGGGAGGGGAGACCCAGTACTTC.

The chain has TRBV7-9 and TRBJ2-2, with 8 bases aligning to TRBD2. The CDR3 is 18 residues long. Germline V gives CDR1 SEHNR, CDR2 FQNEAQ (reference sequence). V shed 4 bases and J 6 bases; nucleotides not matched to a gene: 16. CDR3 nucleotide sequence: TGTGCCAGCAGCTCAAGCAGGTCCAGCGGGGGAGTTGCCGGGGAGCTGTTTTTT. This sequence encodes CASSSSRSSGGVAGELFF.

This clonotype was counted a single time. The rearrangement links TRBV29-1 to TRBJ1-1, with TRBD1 identical over 8 bases. Trimming took 6 bases from V and 5 from J; bases not matched to a gene: 20. Germline V lookup: CDR1 SQVTM, CDR2 ANQGSEA. The CDR3 consists of 17 residues. This CDR3 is CSVPRQGNGAEGTEAFF. In nucleotides, the CDR3 is TGCAGCGTCCCAAGACAGGGGAATGGGGCCGAGGGGACTGAAGCTTTCTTT.

This clonotype has more than one count but fewer than ten. CDR3 in DNA: TGTGCCAGCAGTAGGGGGCTTGACACTGAAGCTTTCTTT. It codes for CASSRGLDTEAFF. The chain couples TRBV6-5 to TRBJ1-1, with 7 bases identical to TRBD1. The CDR3 is 13 amino acids. V lost 5 bases, J lost 3 bases, and 3 bases stayed unmatched. Per the germline V gene, CDR1 is MNHEY and CDR2 is SVGAGI.

The gene calls are TRBV7-8 and TRBJ2-3; a possible D gene is TRBD2 (5 bases). Germline V gives CDR1 SGHVS, CDR2 FQNEAQ. V gave up 8 bases and J gave up 0 bases, with 12 bases separating them. This CDR3 has 14 residues. CDR3 DNA: TGTGCCAGCTCACCGCAGCGGAGCACAGATACGCAGTATTTT. Its protein product is CASSPQRSTDTQYF.

Many counts were recorded for this clonotype. The chain uses TRBV10-3 and TRBJ2-2; D remains unclear. V gave up 10 bases and J gave up 0 bases, with 15 bases separating them. Germline lookup yields CDR1 ENHRY and CDR2 SYGVKD. This CDR3 comprises 15 residues. This CDR3 reads CATQTAMSNTGELFF. In nucleotides, the CDR3 is TGTGCCACCCAGACTGCCATGTCGAACACCGGGGAGCTGTTTTTT.

This clonotype is a singleton in its sample. The V gene is TRBV11-3, the J gene TRBJ1-5, with TRBD1 matching 9 bases. CDR3 length: 14 amino acids. V lost 8 bases to trimming and J lost 7 bases; unmatched junction nucleotides: 9. Germline V lookup: CDR1 SGHNT, CDR2 YENEEA. The CDR3 sequence: CASLRTGGRQPQHF. In DNA, the CDR3 is TGTGCCAGCCTGCGTACAGGGGGCCGGCAGCCCCAGCATTTT.

The CDR3 DNA reads TGTGCCAGCAGCGGACTAGCGGAAGAGCAGTTCTTC. This sequence encodes CASSGLAEEQFF. V usage is TRBV9 and J usage is TRBJ2-5, with 9 bases that match TRBD2. TRBJ2-1 explains the end of the DNA better; the J call may be wrong. The CDR3 is made up of 12 amino acids. The V gene's germline CDR1 is SGDLS and CDR2 YYNGEE.

This clonotype has more than one count but fewer than ten. This chain uses TRBV6-6 with TRBJ1-1; D is ambiguous. Deletions cut 6 bases from V and 0 bases from J, with 11 bases between. Germline CDR1 and CDR2: MNHNY and SVGAGI (reference sequence). The CDR3 consists of 14 residues. The CDR3 is CASSYDKVNTEAFF. CDR3 DNA sequence: TGTGCCAGCAGCTACGACAAAGTGAACACTGAAGCTTTCTTT.

The sample holds a few counts of this clonotype. This rearrangement joins TRBV2 to TRBJ2-4; a possible D gene is TRBD2 (6 bases). Trimming left V 2 bases short and J 5 bases short, with 16 bases between. This CDR3 is 16 amino acids long. Germline assignment: CDR1 SNHLY and CDR2 FYNNEI. DNA of the CDR3: TGTGCCAGCAGTGAAATTCATCGGGGGAGTGAAAACATTCAGTACTTC. Translation: CASSEIHRGSENIQYF.

The sample holds a few counts of this clonotype. V and J are TRBV5-1 and TRBJ1-2; the D gene is possibly TRBD1 (5 bases). CDR3 length: 14 amino acids. V shed 4 bases and J shed 8 bases, with 18 bases lying between them. Looked up from germline, CDR1 is SGHRS and CDR2 is YFSETQ. The CDR3 coding sequence is TGCGCCAGCAGCCTCGGGGGTTCGAAATCCGGCTACACCTTC. This translates into CASSLGGSKSGYTF. The whole variable domain, filled in from reference TRBV5-1 and TRBJ1-2, reads KAGVTQTPRYLIKTRGQQVTLSCSPISGHRSVSWYQQTPGQGLQFLFEYFSETQRNKGNFPGRFSGRQFSNSRSEMNVSTLELGDSALYLCASSLGGSKSGYTFGSGTRLTVV.

This clonotype occurred a few times. The chain joins TRBV27 to TRBJ1-5; TRBD1 matches 8 bases. The trim removed 2 bases at V and 0 bases at J, leaving 6 bases unmatched. Per germline, CDR1 MNHEY and CDR2 SMNVEV (reference sequence). This CDR3 region has 17 residues. CDR3 sequence reads: CASSLLGQGYSNQPQHF. The CDR3 coding sequence is TGTGCCAGCAGTTTACTTGGACAGGGCTATAGCAATCAGCCCCAGCATTTT.

The gene calls are TRBV20-1 and TRBJ2-6; D might be TRBD2 (5 bases). The V gene's germline CDR1 is DFQATT and CDR2 SNEGSKA (reference sequence). V was cut by 1 base and J by 3 bases, with 13 bases left in between. This CDR3 contains 16 residues. CDR3 residues: CSARAEKRVGANVLTF. The CDR3 nucleotides are TGCAGTGCTAGAGCGGAGAAGAGGGTTGGGGCCAACGTCCTGACTTTC.

This chain joins TRBV12-3 or TRBV12-4 and TRBJ1-2; no definite D call. The length of the CDR3 is 13 residues. With 1 base removed from V and 7 bases from J, the gap between germline ends came to 10 bases. CDR3 region: CASSLGGLAGYTF. The DNA for the CDR3 is TGTGCCAGCAGTTTAGGCGGCTTGGCTGGCTACACCTTC.

The chain employs TRBV15 and TRBJ1-5, with D tentatively TRBD1 (5 bases). CDR3 size: 14 residues. Per germline, CDR1 LNHNV and CDR2 YYDKDF (reference sequence). The V gene lost 8 bases and the J gene lost 0 bases, with 11 bases spanning the gap. The CDR3 region has the DNA TGTGCCACCGGCCGGGGGAATAGCAATCAGCCCCAGCATTTT. Its translation: CATGRGNSNQPQHF.